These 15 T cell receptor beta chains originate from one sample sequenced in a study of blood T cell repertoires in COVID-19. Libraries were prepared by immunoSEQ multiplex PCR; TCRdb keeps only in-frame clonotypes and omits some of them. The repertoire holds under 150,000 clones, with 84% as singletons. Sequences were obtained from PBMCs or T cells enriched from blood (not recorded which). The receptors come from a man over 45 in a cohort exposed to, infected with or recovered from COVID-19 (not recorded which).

The CDR3 protein is CASSLLTGSIYNSPLHF. In DNA form, the CDR3 reads TGTGCCAGCAGCTTGCTGACAGGGTCGATCTATAATTCACCCCTCCACTTT. The rearrangement links TRBV5-6 to TRBJ1-6; 7 bases map to TRBD1. This CDR3 region has 17 residues. The ends lost 1 base at V and 3 bases at J; junction bases unmatched: 7. CDR1 and CDR2 (germline): SGHDT, YYEEEE.

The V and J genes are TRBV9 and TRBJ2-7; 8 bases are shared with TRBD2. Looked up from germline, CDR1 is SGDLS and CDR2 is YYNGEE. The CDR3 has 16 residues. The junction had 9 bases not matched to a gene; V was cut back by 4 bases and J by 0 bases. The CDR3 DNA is TGTGCCAGCAGCCCGCTACTCGGGGGGGTCTCCTACGAGCAGTACTTC. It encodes CASSPLLGGVSYEQYF.

The CDR3 protein is CASVPSDAGNTGELFF. In DNA, the CDR3 is TGTGCCAGCGTCCCTTCAGACGCGGGAAACACCGGGGAGCTGTTTTTT. V gene TRBV9 combines with J gene TRBJ2-2; D may be TRBD2 (6 bases). Trimming pared 7 bases from V and 2 bases from J, leaving 18 bases between. CDR1 and CDR2 from the germline V gene are SGDLS and YYNGEE. CDR3 length: 16 amino acids.

Here the CDR3 reads CASSLSRTSGRASEQYF. In DNA form, the CDR3 reads TGTGCCAGCAGCCTTTCCCGGACTAGCGGGAGGGCGTCCGAGCAGTACTTC. The J gene is TRBJ2-7, the V gene TRBV7-9; 15 bases line up with TRBD2. After removal of 5 bases from V and 6 bases from J, the junction contained 11 bases not matched to a gene. Germline V lookup: CDR1 SEHNR, CDR2 FQNEAQ (reference sequence). The CDR3 has 17 amino acids. The whole variable domain, filled in from reference TRBV7-9 and TRBJ2-7, reads DTGVSQNPRHKITKRGQNVTFRCDPISEHNRLYWYRQTLGQGPEFLTYFQNEAQLEKSRLLSDRFSAERPKGSFSTLEIQRTEQGDSAMYLCASSLSRTSGRASEQYFGPGTRLTVT.

The DNA for the CDR3 is TGTGCCAGCAGCTTTGGGGGGGTCGGCGAGACCCAGTACTTC. Translating it yields CASSFGGVGETQYF. The chain uses TRBV5-5 and TRBJ2-5; TRBD2 matches 7 bases. CDR1 is SGHKS, CDR2 YYEKEE, per germline (reference sequence). The CDR3 runs 14 residues. V was pared by 2 bases and J by 5 bases, with 6 bases of the junction left unmatched.

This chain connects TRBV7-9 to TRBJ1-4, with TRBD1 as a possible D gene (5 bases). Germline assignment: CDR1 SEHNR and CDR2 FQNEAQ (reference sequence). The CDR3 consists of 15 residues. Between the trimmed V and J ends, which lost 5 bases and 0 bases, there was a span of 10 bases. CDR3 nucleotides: TGTGCCAGCAGCCCAATGACAGCAACTAATGAAAAACTGTTTTTT. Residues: CASSPMTATNEKLFF.

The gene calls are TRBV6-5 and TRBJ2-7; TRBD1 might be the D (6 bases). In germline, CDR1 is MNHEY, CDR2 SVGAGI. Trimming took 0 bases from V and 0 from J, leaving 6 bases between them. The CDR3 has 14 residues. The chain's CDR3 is CASSYSRGSYEQYF. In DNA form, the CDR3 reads TGTGCCAGCAGTTACTCCAGGGGCTCCTACGAGCAGTACTTC.

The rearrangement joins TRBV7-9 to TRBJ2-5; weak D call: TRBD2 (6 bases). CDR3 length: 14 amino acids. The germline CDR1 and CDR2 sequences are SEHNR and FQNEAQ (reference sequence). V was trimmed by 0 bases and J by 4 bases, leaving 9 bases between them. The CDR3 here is CASSLARGVETQYF. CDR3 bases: TGTGCCAGCAGCTTAGCGCGCGGGGTAGAGACCCAGTACTTC. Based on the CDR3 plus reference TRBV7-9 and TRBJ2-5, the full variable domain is DTGVSQNPRHKITKRGQNVTFRCDPISEHNRLYWYRQTLGQGPEFLTYFQNEAQLEKSRLLSDRFSAERPKGSFSTLEIQRTEQGDSAMYLCASSLARGVETQYFGPGTRLLVL.

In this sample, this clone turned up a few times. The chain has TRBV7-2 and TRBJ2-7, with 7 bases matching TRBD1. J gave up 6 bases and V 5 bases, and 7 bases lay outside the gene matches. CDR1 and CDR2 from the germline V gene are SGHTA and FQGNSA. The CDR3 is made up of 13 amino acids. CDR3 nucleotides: TGTGCCAGCAGCATAGGACAGGCTAGCGAGCAGTACTTC. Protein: CASSIGQASEQYF. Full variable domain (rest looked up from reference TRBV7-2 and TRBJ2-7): GAGVSQSPSNKVTEKGKDVELRCDPISGHTALYWYRQSLGQGLEFLIYFQGNSAPDKSGLPSDRFSAERTGGSVSTLTIQRTQQEDSAVYLCASSIGQASEQYFGPGTRLTVT.

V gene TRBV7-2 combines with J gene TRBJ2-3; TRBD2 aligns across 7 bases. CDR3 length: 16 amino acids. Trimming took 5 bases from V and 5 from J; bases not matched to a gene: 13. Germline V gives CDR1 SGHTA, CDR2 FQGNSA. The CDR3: CASSPGLRGRKDTQYF. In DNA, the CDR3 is TGTGCCAGCAGCCCGGGACTACGAGGAAGAAAAGATACGCAGTATTTT.

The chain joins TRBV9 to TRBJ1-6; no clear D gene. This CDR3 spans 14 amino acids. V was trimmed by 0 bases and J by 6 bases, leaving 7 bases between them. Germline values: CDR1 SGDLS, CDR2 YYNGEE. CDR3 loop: CASSVEQLNSPLHF. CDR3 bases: TGTGCCAGCAGCGTAGAACAGCTTAATTCACCCCTCCACTTT.

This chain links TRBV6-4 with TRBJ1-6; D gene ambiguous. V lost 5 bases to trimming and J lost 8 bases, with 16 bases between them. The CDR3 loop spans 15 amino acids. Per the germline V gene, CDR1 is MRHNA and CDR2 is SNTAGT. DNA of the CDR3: TGTGCCAGCAGTAAGCGGGTCGAGACCTATTCACCCCTCCACTTT. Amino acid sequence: CASSKRVETYSPLHF.

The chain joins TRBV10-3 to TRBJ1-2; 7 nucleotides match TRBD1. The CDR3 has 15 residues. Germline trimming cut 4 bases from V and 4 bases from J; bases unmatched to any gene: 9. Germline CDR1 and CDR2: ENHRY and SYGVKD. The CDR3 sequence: CAISVEMGQIYGYTF. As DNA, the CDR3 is TGTGCCATCAGTGTTGAAATGGGACAGATCTATGGCTACACCTTC.

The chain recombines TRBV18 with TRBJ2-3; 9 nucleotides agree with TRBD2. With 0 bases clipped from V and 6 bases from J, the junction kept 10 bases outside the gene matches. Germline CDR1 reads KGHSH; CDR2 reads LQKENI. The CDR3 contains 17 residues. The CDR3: CASSPPVGGRAKDTQYF. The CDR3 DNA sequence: TGTGCCAGCTCACCACCGGTCGGCGGGAGGGCCAAGGATACGCAGTATTTT.

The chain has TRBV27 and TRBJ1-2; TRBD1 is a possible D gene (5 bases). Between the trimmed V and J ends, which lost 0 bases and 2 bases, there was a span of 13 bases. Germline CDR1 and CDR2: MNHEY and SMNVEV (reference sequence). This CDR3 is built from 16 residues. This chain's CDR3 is CASSLSAGRGNYGYTF. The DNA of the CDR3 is TGTGCCAGCAGTTTATCGGCCGGGAGGGGAAACTATGGCTACACCTTC.